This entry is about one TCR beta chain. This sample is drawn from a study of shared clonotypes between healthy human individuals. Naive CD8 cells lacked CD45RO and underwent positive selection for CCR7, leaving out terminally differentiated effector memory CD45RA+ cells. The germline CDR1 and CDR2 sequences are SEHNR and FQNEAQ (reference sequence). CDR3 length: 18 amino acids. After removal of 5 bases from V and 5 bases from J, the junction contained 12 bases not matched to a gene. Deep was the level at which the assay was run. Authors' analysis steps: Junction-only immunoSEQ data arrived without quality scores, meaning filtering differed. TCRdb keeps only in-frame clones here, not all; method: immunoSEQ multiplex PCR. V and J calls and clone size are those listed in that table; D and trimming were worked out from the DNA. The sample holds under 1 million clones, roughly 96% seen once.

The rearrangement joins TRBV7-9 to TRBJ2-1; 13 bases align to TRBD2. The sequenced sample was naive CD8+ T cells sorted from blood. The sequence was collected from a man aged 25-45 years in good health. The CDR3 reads CASSPITWTSGSHNEQFF. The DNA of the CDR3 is TGTGCCAGCAGCCCAATAACCTGGACTAGCGGGAGCCACAATGAGCAGTTCTTC.